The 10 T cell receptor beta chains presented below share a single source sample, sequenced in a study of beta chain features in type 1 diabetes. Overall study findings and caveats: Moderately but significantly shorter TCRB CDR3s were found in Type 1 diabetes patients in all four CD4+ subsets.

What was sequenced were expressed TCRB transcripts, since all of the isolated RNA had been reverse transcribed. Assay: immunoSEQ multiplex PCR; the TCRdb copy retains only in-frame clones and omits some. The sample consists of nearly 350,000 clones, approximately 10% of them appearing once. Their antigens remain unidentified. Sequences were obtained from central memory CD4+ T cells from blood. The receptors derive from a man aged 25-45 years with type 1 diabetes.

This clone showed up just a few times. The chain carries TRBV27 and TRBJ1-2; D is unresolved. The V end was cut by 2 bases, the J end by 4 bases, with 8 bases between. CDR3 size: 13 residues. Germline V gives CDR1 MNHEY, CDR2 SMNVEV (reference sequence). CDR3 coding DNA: TGTGCCAGCAGTTTACAGGCAGGCTATGGCTACACCTTC. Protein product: CASSLQAGYGYTF.

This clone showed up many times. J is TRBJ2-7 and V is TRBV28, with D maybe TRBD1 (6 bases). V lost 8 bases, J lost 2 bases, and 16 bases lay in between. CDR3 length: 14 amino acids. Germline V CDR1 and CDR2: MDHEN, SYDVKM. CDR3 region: CASPLGRGAYEQYF. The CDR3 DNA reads TGTGCCAGCCCTCTGGGCAGGGGAGCCTACGAGCAGTACTTC.

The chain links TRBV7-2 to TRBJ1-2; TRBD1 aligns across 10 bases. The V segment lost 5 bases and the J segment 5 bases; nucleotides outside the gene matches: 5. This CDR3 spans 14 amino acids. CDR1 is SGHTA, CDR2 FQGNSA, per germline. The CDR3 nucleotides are TGTGCCAGCAGCCCCCGGGACAGGGGATATGGCTACACCTTC. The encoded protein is CASSPRDRGYGYTF.

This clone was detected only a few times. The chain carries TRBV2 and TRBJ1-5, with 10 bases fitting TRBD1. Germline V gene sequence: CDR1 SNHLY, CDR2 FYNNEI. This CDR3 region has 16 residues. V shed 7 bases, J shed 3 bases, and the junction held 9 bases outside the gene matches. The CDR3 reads CASNLPGQGLNQPQHF. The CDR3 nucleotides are TGTGCCAGCAATTTACCGGGACAGGGGCTCAATCAGCCCCAGCATTTT.

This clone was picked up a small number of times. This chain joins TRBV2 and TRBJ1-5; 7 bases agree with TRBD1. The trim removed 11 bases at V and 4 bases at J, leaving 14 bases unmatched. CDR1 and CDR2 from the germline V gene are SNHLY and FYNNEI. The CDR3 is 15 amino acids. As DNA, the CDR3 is TGTGCCGGGTCTGGGGGACAGTTGGAGAATCAGCCCCAGCATTTT. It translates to CAGSGGQLENQPQHF.

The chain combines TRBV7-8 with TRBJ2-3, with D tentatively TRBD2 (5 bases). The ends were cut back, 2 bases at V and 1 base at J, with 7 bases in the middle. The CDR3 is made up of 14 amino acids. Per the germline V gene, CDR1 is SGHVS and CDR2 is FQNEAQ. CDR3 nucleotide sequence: TGTGCCAGCAGCTTACTAGCCCGCACAGATACGCAGTATTTT. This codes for CASSLLARTDTQYF.

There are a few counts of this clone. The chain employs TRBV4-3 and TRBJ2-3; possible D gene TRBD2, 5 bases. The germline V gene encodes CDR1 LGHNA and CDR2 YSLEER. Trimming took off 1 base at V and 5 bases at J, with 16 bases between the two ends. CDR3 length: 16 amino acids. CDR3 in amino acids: CASSQGSTLAGDTQYF. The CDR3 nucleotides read TGCGCCAGCAGCCAAGGTTCGACCCTAGCAGGAGATACGCAGTATTTT.

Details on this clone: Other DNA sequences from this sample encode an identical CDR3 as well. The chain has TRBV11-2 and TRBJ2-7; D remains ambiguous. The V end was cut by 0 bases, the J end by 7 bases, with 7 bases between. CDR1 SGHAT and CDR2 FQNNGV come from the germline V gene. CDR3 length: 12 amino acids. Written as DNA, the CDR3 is TGTGCCAGCAGCTTAGAGCTCCGAGAGCAGTACTTC. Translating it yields CASSLELREQYF.

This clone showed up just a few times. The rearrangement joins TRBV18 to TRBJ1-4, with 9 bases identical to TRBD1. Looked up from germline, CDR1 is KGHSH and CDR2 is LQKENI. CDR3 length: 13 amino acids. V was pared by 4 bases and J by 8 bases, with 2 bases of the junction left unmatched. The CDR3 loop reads CASSQGTGEKLFF. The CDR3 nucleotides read TGTGCCAGCTCACAAGGGACAGGGGAAAAACTGTTTTTT.

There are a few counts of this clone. The CDR3, as DNA: TGTGCCAGCAGCTTAGCTGGTTCAGGGACGATCTCTGGAAACACCATATATTTT. Translated: CASSLAGSGTISGNTIYF. The V call is TRBV7-9, the J call TRBJ1-3; a weak D match, TRBD1 (5 bases). The CDR3 runs 18 residues. Germline V lookup: CDR1 SEHNR, CDR2 FQNEAQ (reference sequence). V was pared by 0 bases and J by 0 bases, with 15 bases between.